The 23 T cell receptor beta chains reported below all come from one sample, sequenced in a study of T cells after yellow fever vaccination. Using its own MiXCR run on the 5' RACE reads, TCRdb lists one record per CDR3 protein. The data hold about 340,000 distinct CDR3 sequences, with about 4% observed a single time. Material: PBMCs, obtained 5 days after the yellow fever booster vaccination. These receptors were obtained from a young man who received the YFV17D yellow fever vaccine.

Many counts were recorded for this clonotype. The chain is built from TRBV7-2 and TRBJ2-2, with D unresolved. V was pared by 4 bases and J by 4 bases, with 16 bases between. In germline, CDR1 is SGHTA, CDR2 FQGNSA. CDR3 length: 16 amino acids. Written as DNA, the CDR3 is TGTGCCAGCAGCTCATCCAGGAATCCAGGCACCGGGGAGCTGTTTTTT. Its protein is CASSSSRNPGTGELFF.

In its sample, this clonotype was seen a few times. The CDR3 DNA reads TGTGCCAGCAGCTTAGCGCACCCCACAGATACGCAGTATTTT. Translated, it gives CASSLAHPTDTQYF. This sequence joins TRBV11-1 and TRBJ2-3; D gene unclear. CDR3 length: 14 amino acids. V lost 0 bases, J lost 2 bases, and 6 bases lay in between. Germline CDR1 and CDR2: SGHAT and FQDESV (reference sequence).

The V call is TRBV6-5, the J call TRBJ2-3, with 8 nucleotides matching TRBD1. After removal of 3 bases from V and 1 base from J, the junction contained 9 bases not matched to a gene. This CDR3 comprises 17 residues. The germline CDR1 and CDR2 sequences are MNHEY and SVGAGI. CDR3 residues: CASSYINYRGGTDTQYF. DNA of the CDR3: TGTGCCAGCAGTTATATAAACTACAGGGGGGGCACAGATACGCAGTATTTT.

This clonotype occurred a few times. CDR3 nucleotide sequence: TGCAGTGCCAGGACTAGCGGGGGATACGAGCAGTACTTC. Protein: CSARTSGGYEQYF. The chain recombines TRBV20-1 with TRBJ2-7; TRBD2 matches at 13 bases. CDR1 DFQATT and CDR2 SNEGSKA come from the germline V gene (reference sequence). J was trimmed by 4 bases and V by 6 bases; bases with no gene match: 3. The CDR3 sequence is 13 residues long.

This clonotype occurred many times. The rearrangement joins TRBV7-2 to TRBJ2-2; TRBD1 is a possible D gene (6 bases). Trimming shortened V by 3 bases and J by 6 bases, and 11 bases separated the two germline ends. Per germline, CDR1 SGHTA and CDR2 FQGNSA. The CDR3 spans 14 residues. CDR3 bases: TGTGCCAGCAGCTTCAACAGGGCGGCCGGGGAGCTGTTTTTT. Translating gives CASSFNRAAGELFF.

This clonotype was seen many times. The genes are TRBV5-1 and TRBJ2-7; D tentatively fits TRBD1 or TRBD2 (5 bases each). The V and J ends lost 2 bases and 6 bases respectively, with 9 bases between them. The CDR3 contains 12 residues. The germline V gene has CDR1 SGHRS and CDR2 YFSETQ. DNA for the CDR3: TGCGCCAGCAGCTTATACGGGACCGAGCAGTACTTC. Translation: CASSLYGTEQYF.

This clonotype was seen only a few times. V gene TRBV7-2 combines with J gene TRBJ2-3; weak D call: TRBD2 (6 bases). Trimming stripped 8 bases from V and 5 bases from J, with 20 bases between. The CDR3 consists of 15 residues. Germline V gene data show CDR1 as SGHTA and CDR2 as FQGNSA. CDR3 DNA: TGTGCCAGCTCCTCGGCAGTCCACGGGGGAGATACGCAGTATTTT. It is translated as CASSSAVHGGDTQYF.

This chain uses TRBV5-1 with TRBJ2-3, with D maybe TRBD1 (5 bases). In germline, CDR1 is SGHRS, CDR2 YFSETQ. The V and J ends lost 4 bases and 8 bases respectively, with 11 bases between them. CDR3 size: 12 residues. This CDR3 reads CASSPDRGTQYF. Written as DNA, the CDR3 is TGCGCCAGCAGCCCCGACAGAGGTACGCAGTATTTT.

The rearrangement uses TRBV7-2 and TRBJ2-1; TRBD2 agrees at 13 bases. Losses at the gene ends were 1 base for V and 9 bases for J; bases not matched to a gene: 6. CDR3 length equals 16 residues. Germline-derived CDR1 and CDR2 are SGHTA and FQGNSA. For the CDR3, the DNA is TGTGCCAGCAGCTTAGGACTAGCGGGGGGTGGGGTTGAGCAGTTCTTC. This translates into CASSLGLAGGGVEQFF.

This clonotype was recorded many times. This chain links TRBV7-2 with TRBJ2-5; D is unclear. Trimming took 5 bases from V and 4 from J, leaving 5 bases between them. Germline CDR1 is SGHTA and CDR2 is FQGNSA. This CDR3 has 11 amino acids. DNA for the CDR3: TGTGCCAGCAGCCATACAGAGACCCAGTACTTC. It translates to CASSHTETQYF.

This clonotype was detected ten times or more. CDR3 sequence reads: CASSPGRTSDSYNEQFF. The CDR3 region has the DNA TGCGCCAGCAGCCCAGGCCGCACTAGCGACTCCTACAATGAGCAGTTCTTC. J is TRBJ2-1 and V is TRBV5-1, with 7 bases that match TRBD2. CDR3 size: 17 residues. Germline V CDR1 and CDR2: SGHRS, YFSETQ. V shed 4 bases, J shed 0 bases, and the junction held 10 bases outside the gene matches.

The chain has TRBV7-9 and TRBJ1-2; D is unclear. The V and J ends lost 5 bases and 6 bases respectively, with 10 bases between them. Germline CDR1 reads SEHNR; CDR2 reads FQNEAQ (reference sequence). The CDR3 loop spans 12 amino acids. The CDR3 nucleotides are TGTGCCAGCAGCCCGGACTCAAATGGCTACACCTTC. It translates to CASSPDSNGYTF. Full variable domain (outside the CDR3, taken from reference TRBV7-9 and TRBJ1-2): DTGVSQNPRHKITKRGQNVTFRCDPISEHNRLYWYRQTLGQGPEFLTYFQNEAQLEKSRLLSDRFSAERPKGSFSTLEIQRTEQGDSAMYLCASSPDSNGYTFGSGTRLTVV.

This clonotype showed up many times. V usage is TRBV4-1 and J usage is TRBJ2-1, with 8 positions matching TRBD2. Germline-derived CDR1 and CDR2 are MGHRA and YSYEKL. The CDR3 sequence is 16 residues long. The J segment lost 9 bases and the V segment lost 1 base, leaving 11 bases of the junction unmatched. This CDR3 reads CASSQGASGWRSEQFF. The CDR3 coding sequence is TGCGCCAGCAGCCAAGGGGCTAGCGGGTGGAGGAGTGAGCAGTTCTTC.

This clonotype was observed a handful of times. The chain has TRBV19 and TRBJ2-1; D gene uncertain. Trimming removed 1 base at V and 7 bases at J, with 5 bases between. Germline V gene lookup returns CDR1 LNHDA and CDR2 SQIVND (reference sequence). The CDR3 loop spans 12 amino acids. The CDR3, as DNA: TGTGCCAGTAGTATAGGGCTGAATGAGCAGTTCTTC. Protein: CASSIGLNEQFF.

The rearrangement links TRBV14 to TRBJ2-7, with D unclear. Looked up from germline, CDR1 is SGHDN and CDR2 is FVKESK. The CDR3 length is 14 residues. V lost 1 base to trimming and J lost 3 bases, with 10 bases between them. The CDR3 reads CASSQVGSFYEQYV. As DNA, the CDR3 is TGTGCCAGCAGCCAAGTGGGGTCGTTCTACGAGCAGTACGTC.

This clonotype appeared a few times. V gene TRBV7-8 combines with J gene TRBJ2-2; D is undetermined. This CDR3 comprises 15 residues. CDR1 is SGHVS and CDR2 is FQNEAQ in the germline V gene. Trimming stripped 2 bases from V and 8 bases from J, with 15 bases between. The CDR3 sequence is CASSLSRIIRGELFF. The DNA for the CDR3 is TGTGCCAGCAGCTTAAGTAGAATAATTCGTGGGGAGCTGTTTTTT.

The chain couples TRBV4-1 to TRBJ1-6; D unresolved. The CDR3 contains 16 residues. V was shortened by 4 bases and J by 6 bases, with 16 bases between the two germline ends. CDR1 is MGHRA and CDR2 is YSYEKL in the germline V gene. CDR3 coding DNA: TGCGCCAGCAGCCCCCTTGGGAGGGAGGCTAATTCACCCCTCCACTTT. Translating gives CASSPLGREANSPLHF.

In this sample, this clonotype turned up a few times. This chain links TRBV25-1 with TRBJ1-4; no clear D gene. The CDR3 length is 13 residues. Trimming removed 0 bases at V and 10 bases at J, with 9 bases between. Germline CDR1 reads MGHDK; CDR2 reads SYGVNS. The CDR3 sequence: CASSEYSEGKLFF. The DNA of the CDR3 is TGTGCCAGCAGTGAATATTCCGAAGGAAAACTGTTTTTT.

This clonotype turned up a few times. The chain links TRBV5-1 to TRBJ1-2; D may be TRBD1 (5 bases). From germline, CDR1 is SGHRS and CDR2 YFSETQ. This CDR3 is built from 14 residues. Trimming left V 4 bases short and J 7 bases short, with 17 bases between. The CDR3 region is CASSVFGGAGGYTF. CDR3 nucleotide sequence: TGCGCCAGCAGCGTTTTCGGGGGAGCGGGTGGCTACACCTTC.

This chain links TRBV7-8 with TRBJ1-4, with 7 bases aligning to TRBD1. CDR1 is SGHVS, CDR2 FQNEAQ, per germline. The CDR3 is 15 residues long. Losses at the gene ends were 5 bases for V and 4 bases for J; bases not matched to a gene: 7. CDR3 DNA sequence: TGTGCCAGCAGCCGCCGGGACAGACGTAATGAAAAACTGTTTTTT. Its protein product is CASSRRDRRNEKLFF.

This clonotype was found many times. The CDR3 here is CSARGGRGPNTEAFF. In DNA, the CDR3 is TGCAGTGCTAGGGGGGGCAGGGGGCCGAACACTGAAGCTTTCTTT. The chain recombines TRBV20-1 with TRBJ1-1, with 8 bases fitting TRBD1. Germline CDR1 DFQATT, CDR2 SNEGSKA (reference sequence). V lost 3 bases to trimming and J lost 1 base; unmatched junction nucleotides: 7. The CDR3 length is 15 residues.

The chain carries TRBV6-5 and TRBJ2-3; 8 bases line up with TRBD2. CDR1 is MNHEY, CDR2 SVGAGI, per germline. Trimming at V came to 2 bases and at J to 2 bases, leaving 15 bases not matched to a gene. The CDR3 extends over 19 amino acids. The CDR3 loop is CASSYGVSVRRGDTDTQYF. The DNA of the CDR3 is TGTGCCAGCAGTTACGGTGTTTCGGTTCGGCGGGGGGACACAGATACGCAGTATTTT.

This chain uses TRBV19 with TRBJ2-1; a possible D gene is TRBD2 (5 bases). Germline V gene sequence: CDR1 LNHDA, CDR2 SQIVND (reference sequence). Trimming removed 5 bases at V and 2 bases at J, with 16 bases between. The CDR3 runs 16 residues. This CDR3 is CASSPGWRFTYNEQFF. The CDR3 region has the DNA TGTGCCAGTAGTCCCGGGTGGAGGTTTACCTACAATGAGCAGTTCTTC.